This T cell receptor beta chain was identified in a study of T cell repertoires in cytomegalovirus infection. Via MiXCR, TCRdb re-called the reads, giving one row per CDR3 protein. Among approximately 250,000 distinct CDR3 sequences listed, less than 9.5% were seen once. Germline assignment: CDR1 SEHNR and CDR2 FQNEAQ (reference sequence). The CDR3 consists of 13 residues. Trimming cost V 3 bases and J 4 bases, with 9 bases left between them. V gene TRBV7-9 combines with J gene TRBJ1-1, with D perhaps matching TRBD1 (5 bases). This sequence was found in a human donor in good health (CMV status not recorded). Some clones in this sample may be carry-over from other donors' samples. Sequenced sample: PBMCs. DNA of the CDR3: TGTGCCAGCAGCTTCGGGGACCCCACTGAAGCTTTCTTT. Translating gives CASSFGDPTEAFF.